This entry is about one T cell receptor (beta chain). Antigen unknown. These data come from a study of T cell responses to AZD1222 COVID-19 vaccine. Only in-frame clones appear in the TCRdb table, and some are missing; sequencing was by immunoSEQ multiplex PCR. The top ten hold over 1.1% of the sample, which has around 78,000 clones, 90% seen once. The CDR3 is 17 amino acids. CDR1 is KGHDR and CDR2 is SFDVKD in the germline V gene. The trim removed 11 bases at V and 5 bases at J, leaving 20 bases unmatched. Broader study findings: Scientists sampled the repertoires only once the peak T cell response had passed. Only a handful of AZD1222 recipients were seropositive at baseline.

The specimen was peripheral blood, collected 28 days after the second AZD1222 dose. This rearrangement joins TRBV24-1 to TRBJ1-3, with 7 bases fitting TRBD1. The sequence was collected from an adult who received the AZD1222 COVID-19 vaccine. DNA for the CDR3: TGTGCCAGAGGGACAGTCAGGGGGTTTTGTTTAAGAAACACCATATATTTT. This sequence encodes CARGTVRGFCLRNTIYF.